This entry describes one T cell receptor (beta chain). The ends were cut back, 6 bases at V and 8 bases at J, with 19 bases in the middle. This CDR3 region has 15 residues. Looked up from germline, CDR1 is SNHLY and CDR2 is FYNNEI. This sample was included in a study of cytomegalovirus exposure and HLA in healthy donors. PCR amplification relied on 60 Vbeta primers (plus 13 Jbeta primers). Profiling relied on immunoSEQ multiplex PCR, and the TCRdb table lists in-frame clones only, not all of them. The sample lists more than 140,000 clones, under 70% seen once, with around 3% in the top ten. The chain has TRBV2 and TRBJ1-4; possible D gene TRBD1, 6 bases. Specimen: PBMCs. The clonotype comes from a woman in her thirties in good health and CMV-seropositive. In nucleotides, the CDR3 is TGTGCCAGCAGATACAGGGTTCGGAAGGAGGAAAAACTGTTTTTT. This gives the protein CASRYRVRKEEKLFF.